Below are 16 T cell receptor beta chains sequenced from a single sample in a study of tissue T cells after allogeneic stem cell transplantation. Some clones are missing from TCRdb's copy, which holds only in-frame ones; the method was immunoSEQ multiplex PCR. The sample records 6,700 or so clones, about half being singletons. Time point here: mouse harvest day 7 after allogeneic transplant. The graft held 10^6 splenic CD5+ T cells and 10^7 T-cell-depleted bone marrow cells. The source material was gut tissue. These receptors all come from a female BALB/c mouse given C57BL/6 T cells with graft-versus-host disease after an allogeneic hematopoietic cell transplant.

As concerns this clone: The gene symbols are mouse symbols. The read halts 1 residue ahead of the CDR3 end, with the missing end drawn from the germline J gene. The chain uses TRBV15 and TRBJ2-4, with 11 positions matching TRBD2. The V gene end was trimmed by 1 base and the J gene end by 2 bases; junction bases not matched to a gene: 2. Germline V gene data show CDR1 as SGHND and CDR2 as FRSKSL. The CDR3 covers 16 residues. The sequenced CDR3 bases are TGTGCCAGCAGTTTAGGACTGGGGGGGGTTCAAAACACCTTGTAC. Amino acid sequence: CASSLGLGGVQNTLY. The CDR3 in full is CASSLGLGGVQNTLYF. Drawing the rest from reference TRBV15 and TRBJ2-4, the complete variable domain is DAGVTQTPRHEVAEKGQTIILKCEPVSGHNDLFWYRQTKIQGLELLSYFRSKSLMEDGGAFKDRFKAEMLNSSFSTLKIQPTEPKDSAVYLCASSLGLGGVQNTLYFGAGTRLSVL.

As concerns this clone: The gene names here belong to mouse. The read terminates 1 residue before the CDR3 end, so the remaining end is supplied by the germline J gene. This sequence joins TRBV26 and TRBJ2-5; no clear D. Germline V lookup: CDR1 KGHPV, CDR2 FQNQEV (reference sequence). Trimming pared 6 bases from V and 3 bases from J, leaving 4 bases between. CDR3 length equals 11 residues. The CDR3 loop is CASSRQDTQYF. The CDR3 DNA, read in part, is TGTGCCAGCAGCCGGCAAGACACCCAGTAC.

On this clone itself: Gene names are mouse gene names. The CDR3 is cut off 1 residue early in the read; its end comes from the germline J gene. V gene TRBV26 combines with J gene TRBJ1-3; D gene uncertain. Germline assignment: CDR1 KGHPV and CDR2 FQNQEV (reference sequence). The CDR3 spans 14 residues. The germline V and J ends were trimmed by 0 bases and 0 bases, with 3 bases remaining between them. The CDR3 here is CASSLSLSGNTLYF. Partial CDR3 DNA: TGTGCCAGCAGTCTGTCGCTTTCTGGAAATACGCTCTAT.

As concerns this clone: Mouse gene names apply. The sequenced fragment ends 1 residue before the CDR3 boundary, so the rest is inferred from the germline J gene. This chain links TRBV26 with TRBJ1-4; perhaps TRBD1 as D (5 bases). This CDR3 has 14 amino acids. The germline V gene has CDR1 KGHPV and CDR2 FQNQEV (reference sequence). V was trimmed by 5 bases and J by 0 bases, leaving 7 bases between them. CDR3 in amino acids: CASSKTVSNERLFF. The CDR3 bases that were read are TGTGCCAGCAGTAAGACAGTTTCCAACGAAAGATTATTT. The whole variable domain, remainder taken from reference TRBV26 and TRBJ1-4, is NSKVIQTPRYLVKGQGQKAKMRCIPEKGHPVVFWYQQNKNNEFKFLINFQNQEVLQQIDMTEKRFSAECPSNSPCSLEIQSSEAGDSALYLCASSKTVSNERLFFGHGTKLSVL.

Comment on this clone: Gene names refer to mouse genes. The read ends 1 residue early relative to the CDR3; the germline J gene fills the gap. The genes are TRBV26 and TRBJ2-2; D is uncertain. Germline V CDR1 and CDR2: KGHPV, FQNQEV (reference sequence). The CDR3 has 14 residues. V lost 5 bases to trimming and J lost 1 base, with 8 bases between them. The DNA read from the CDR3 is TGTGCCAGCAGTGGGAGGCAAAACACCGGGCAGCTCTAC. Its translation: CASSGRQNTGQLY. The entire CDR3 reads CASSGRQNTGQLYF.

A word on this clone: Mouse gene names apply. Read sequence stops 1 residue before the CDR3 end, and the germline J gene provides the missing end. The rearrangement links TRBV31 to TRBJ2-5, with TRBD2 matching 10 bases. The V gene end was trimmed by 3 bases and the J gene end by 2 bases; junction bases not matched to a gene: 8. The CDR3 sequence is 16 residues long. Germline-derived CDR1 and CDR2 are GKSSPN and SITVG. This chain's CDR3 is CAWRHFWGGAQDTQYF. Incomplete CDR3 DNA: TGTGCCTGGAGGCACTTCTGGGGGGGCGCCCAAGACACCCAGTAC. Full variable domain (remainder filled in from reference TRBV31 and TRBJ2-5): AQTIHQWPVAEIKAVGSPLSLGCTIKGKSSPNLYWYWQATGGTLQQLFYSITVGQVESVVQLNLSASRPKDDQFILSTEKLLLSHSGFYLCAWRHFWGGAQDTQYFGPGTRLLVL.

Worth noting for this clone: Mouse gene names and germline throughout. Read sequence stops 1 residue before the CDR3 end, and the germline J gene provides the missing end. The rearrangement joins TRBV26 to TRBJ2-7, with TRBD2 matching over 12 bases. The junction had 4 bases not matched to a gene; V was cut back by 6 bases and J by 4 bases. CDR1 KGHPV and CDR2 FQNQEV come from the germline V gene (reference sequence). This CDR3 comprises 14 residues. The covered CDR3 bases are TGTGCCAGCAGCCGGACTGGGGGGGGTTATGAACAGTAC. Translating gives CASSRTGGGYEQY. The full CDR3 protein is CASSRTGGGYEQYF. Variable domain in full (rest from reference TRBV26 and TRBJ2-7): NSKVIQTPRYLVKGQGQKAKMRCIPEKGHPVVFWYQQNKNNEFKFLINFQNQEVLQQIDMTEKRFSAECPSNSPCSLEIQSSEAGDSALYLCASSRTGGGYEQYFGPGTRLTVL.

Comment on this clone: The genes and germline here are from mouse. The CDR3 extends 1 residue past the end of the read, so its final part is completed from the germline J gene. The genes are TRBV2 and TRBJ2-3; 9 nucleotides line up with TRBD2. The germline CDR1 and CDR2 sequences are LGHNA and YSYQKL. This CDR3 is 18 amino acids long. Trimming took 0 bases from V and 0 from J; bases not matched to a gene: 7. CDR3 sequence: CASSQDYTGGSSAETLYF. The sequenced CDR3 bases are TGTGCCAGCAGCCAAGATTACACTGGGGGGTCTAGTGCAGAAACGCTGTAT.

On this clone itself: Mouse gene names and germline throughout. The read falls 1 residue short of the CDR3 end, and the missing part is taken from the germline J gene. This chain joins TRBV3 and TRBJ2-7, with D perhaps matching TRBD1 (6 bases). V was trimmed by 5 bases and J by 0 bases, leaving 8 bases between them. The CDR3 is 13 amino acids. Per the germline V gene, CDR1 is SNHLY and CDR2 is FYNGKV (reference sequence). Here the CDR3 reads CASSPQGSYEQYF. Partial CDR3 DNA: TGTGCCAGCAGCCCACAGGGCTCCTATGAACAGTAC.

As to this clone: Gene names and germline match the mouse. The CDR3 end is not reached by the read, which stops 1 residue before it; the germline J gene fills it in. The same CDR3 can be traced to other DNA sequences in this sample. The V call is TRBV1, the J call TRBJ1-1; 7 bases fit TRBD1. Per the germline V gene, CDR1 is NSQYPW and CDR2 is LRSPGD (reference sequence). The CDR3 spans 14 residues. V dropped 4 bases and J dropped 1; count of bases not matched to a gene: 3. The CDR3 DNA, read in part, is TGCACCTGCAGTGGCCGGGACAGGAACACAGAAGTCTTC. Protein sequence: CTCSGRDRNTEVF. The full CDR3 reads CTCSGRDRNTEVFF.

In this sample, this clone turned up a few times. Any gene name here is a mouse gene name. The missing CDR3 end, 1 residue past where the read stops, is filled in from the germline J gene. The V and J genes are TRBV3 and TRBJ1-3; the D is unclear. The CDR3 has 15 residues. Trimming shortened V by 0 bases and J by 0 bases, and 6 bases separated the two germline ends. Germline values: CDR1 SNHLY, CDR2 FYNGKV (reference sequence). The CDR3 sequence is CASSLAGNSGNTLYF. CDR3 DNA, as far as it was read: TGTGCCAGCAGCTTAGCGGGCAATTCTGGAAATACGCTCTAT. The variable domain in full, with the rest retrieved from reference TRBV3 and TRBJ1-3, is GPKVLQIPSHQIIDMGQMVTLNCDPVSNHLYFYWYKQILGQQMEFLVNFYNGKVMEKSKLFKDQFSVERPDGSYFTLKIQPTALEDSAVYFCASSLAGNSGNTLYFGEGSRLIVV.

This clone was detected only a few times. Gene names follow the mouse nomenclature. The CDR3 end lies 1 residue beyond the end of the read and is filled in from the germline J gene. The rearrangement joins TRBV26 to TRBJ1-2, with unresolved D. The CDR3 consists of 14 residues. V lost 3 bases, J lost 3 bases, and 11 bases lay in between. The germline gives CDR1 KGHPV, CDR2 FQNQEV (reference sequence). The CDR3 loop is CASSLLGWDSDYTF. Incomplete CDR3 DNA: TGTGCCAGCAGTCTTCTGGGCTGGGACTCCGACTACACC.

Regarding this clone: These gene names are mouse names. Read sequence stops 1 residue before the CDR3 end, and the germline J gene provides the missing end. The chain carries TRBV1 and TRBJ1-6, with unresolved D. TRBJ1-6 is filed as an ORF, its function uncertain. V lost 10 bases, J lost 5 bases, and 0 bases lay in between. Germline V lookup: CDR1 NSQYPW, CDR2 LRSPGD (reference sequence). The CDR3 runs 9 residues. The CDR3 region is CTYNSPLYF. The CDR3 DNA, read in part, is TGCACCTATAATTCGCCCCTCTAC.

On this clone: Genes here carry mouse names. The CDR3 goes on 1 residue after the read ends, and that part is filled in from the germline J gene. This sequence joins TRBV12-1 and TRBJ2-5; 10 bases match TRBD2. The ends lost 4 bases at V and 3 bases at J; junction bases unmatched: 3. The CDR3 is made up of 14 amino acids. Germline values: CDR1 SGHSN, CDR2 HYEKVE. The CDR3 loop reads CASSQDWGQDTQYF. The CDR3 bases that were read are TGTGCCAGCTCCCAGGACTGGGGGCAAGACACCCAGTAC.

Points on this clone: All gene names here are mouse names. The DNA ends 1 residue before the CDR3 does, and the rest of the CDR3 is filled in from the germline J gene. This sample also contains other DNA sequences that code for the same CDR3. The J gene is TRBJ1-2, the V gene TRBV26; D call uncertain. V dropped 2 bases and J dropped 1 base, with 5 bases sitting between them. CDR3 length equals 13 residues. CDR1 is KGHPV and CDR2 is FQNQEV in the germline V gene (reference sequence). The covered CDR3 bases are TGTGCCAGCAGTCTGGGCAGAAACTCCGACTACACC. It translates to CASSLGRNSDYT. From start to end, the CDR3 is CASSLGRNSDYTF.

This clone was observed once. Genes and germline come from the mouse. The observed sequence ends 1 residue before the CDR3 terminus, with the missing tail filled in from the germline J gene. This chain joins TRBV19 and TRBJ2-2; 9 bases align to TRBD2. The CDR3 extends over 16 amino acids. Germline V CDR1 and CDR2: FNHDT, SITEND (reference sequence). The J segment lost 2 bases and the V segment lost 2 bases, leaving 4 bases of the junction unmatched. The CDR3 is CASSILGGVNTGQLYF. The sequenced part of the CDR3 DNA is TGTGCCAGCAGTATCCTGGGGGGGGTGAACACCGGGCAGCTCTAC.